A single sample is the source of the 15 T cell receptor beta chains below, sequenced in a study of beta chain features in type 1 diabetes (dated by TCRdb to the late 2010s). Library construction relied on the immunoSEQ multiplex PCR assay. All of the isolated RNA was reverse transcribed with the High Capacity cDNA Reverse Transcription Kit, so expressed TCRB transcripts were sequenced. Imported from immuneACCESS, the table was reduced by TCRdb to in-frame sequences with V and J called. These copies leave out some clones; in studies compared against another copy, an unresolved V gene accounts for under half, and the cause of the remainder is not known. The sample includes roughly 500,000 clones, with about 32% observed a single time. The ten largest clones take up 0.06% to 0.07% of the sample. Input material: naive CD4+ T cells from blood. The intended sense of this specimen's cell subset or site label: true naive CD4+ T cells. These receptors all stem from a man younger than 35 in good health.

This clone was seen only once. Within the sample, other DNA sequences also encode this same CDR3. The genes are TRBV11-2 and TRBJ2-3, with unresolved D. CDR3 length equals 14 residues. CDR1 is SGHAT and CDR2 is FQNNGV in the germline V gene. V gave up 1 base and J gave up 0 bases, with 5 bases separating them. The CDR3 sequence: CASSLGRSTDTQYF. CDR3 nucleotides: TGTGCCAGCAGCTTAGGGCGGAGCACAGATACGCAGTATTTT. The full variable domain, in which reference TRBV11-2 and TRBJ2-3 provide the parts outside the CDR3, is EAGVAQSPRYKIIEKRQSVAFWCNPISGHATLYWYQQILGQGPKLLIQFQNNGVVDDSQLPKDRFSAERLKGVDSTLKIQPAKLEDSAVYLCASSLGRSTDTQYFGPGTRLTVL.

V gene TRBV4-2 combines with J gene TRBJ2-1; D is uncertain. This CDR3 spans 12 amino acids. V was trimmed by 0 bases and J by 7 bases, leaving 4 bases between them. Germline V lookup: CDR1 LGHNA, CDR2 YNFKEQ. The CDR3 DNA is TGTGCCAGCAGCCAAGATCGGAATGAGCAGTTCTTC. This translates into CASSQDRNEQFF.

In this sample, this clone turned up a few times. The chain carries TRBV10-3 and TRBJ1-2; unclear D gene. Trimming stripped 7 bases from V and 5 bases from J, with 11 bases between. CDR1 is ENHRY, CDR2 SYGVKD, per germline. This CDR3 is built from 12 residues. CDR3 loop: CAITEPGYGYTF. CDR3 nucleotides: TGTGCCATCACAGAGCCGGGTTATGGCTACACCTTC.

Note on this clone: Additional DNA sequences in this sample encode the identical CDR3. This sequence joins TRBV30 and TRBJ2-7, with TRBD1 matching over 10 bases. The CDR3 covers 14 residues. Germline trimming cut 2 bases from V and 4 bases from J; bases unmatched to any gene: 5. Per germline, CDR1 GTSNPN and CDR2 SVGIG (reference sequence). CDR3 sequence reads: CAWSTGTGAYEQYF. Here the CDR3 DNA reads TGTGCCTGGAGTACAGGGACAGGGGCGTACGAGCAGTACTTC.

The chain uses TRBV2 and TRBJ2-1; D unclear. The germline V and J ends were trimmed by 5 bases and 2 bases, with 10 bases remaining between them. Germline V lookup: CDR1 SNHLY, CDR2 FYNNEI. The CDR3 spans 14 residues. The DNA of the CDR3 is TGTGCCAGCAGTTCCATGACCGCCTACAATGAGCAGTTCTTC. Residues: CASSSMTAYNEQFF.

CDR3 DNA sequence: TGCGCCAGCAGTCAAGCCCAGGTGAACACCGGGGAGCTGTTTTTT. This sequence encodes CASSQAQVNTGELFF. The chain joins TRBV5-1 to TRBJ2-2; D unresolved. V lost 5 bases and J lost 1, with 12 bases in between. Germline V gives CDR1 SGHRS, CDR2 YFSETQ. This CDR3 has 15 residues.

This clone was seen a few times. CDR3 coding DNA: TGTGCCAGCAGCCGGACTAGCGGGATCGACGAGCAGTACTTC. Protein sequence: CASSRTSGIDEQYF. The chain combines TRBV7-8 with TRBJ2-7, with 12 bases fitting TRBD2. The CDR3 loop spans 14 amino acids. Germline CDR1 reads SGHVS; CDR2 reads FQNEAQ. After removal of 5 bases from V and 5 bases from J, the junction contained 4 bases not matched to a gene. Full variable domain (remainder filled in from reference TRBV7-8 and TRBJ2-7): GAGVSQSPRYKVAKRGQDVALRCDPISGHVSLFWYQQALGQGPEFLTYFQNEAQLDKSGLPSDRFFAERPEGSVSTLKIQRTQQEDSAVYLCASSRTSGIDEQYFGPGTRLTVT.

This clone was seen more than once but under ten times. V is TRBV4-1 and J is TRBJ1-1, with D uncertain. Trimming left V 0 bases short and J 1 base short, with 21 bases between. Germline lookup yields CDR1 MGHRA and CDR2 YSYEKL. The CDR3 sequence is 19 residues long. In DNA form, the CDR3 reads TGCGCCAGCAGCCAAGACGCTTATAGGGTCTTACAGAAGAACACTGAAGCTTTCTTT. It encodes CASSQDAYRVLQKNTEAFF.

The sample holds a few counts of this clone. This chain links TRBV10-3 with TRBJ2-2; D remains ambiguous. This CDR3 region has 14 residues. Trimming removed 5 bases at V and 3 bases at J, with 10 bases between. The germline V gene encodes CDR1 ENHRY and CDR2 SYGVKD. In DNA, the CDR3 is TGTGCCATCAGTAATTCTGGGTACACCGGGGAGCTGTTTTTT. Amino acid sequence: CAISNSGYTGELFF.

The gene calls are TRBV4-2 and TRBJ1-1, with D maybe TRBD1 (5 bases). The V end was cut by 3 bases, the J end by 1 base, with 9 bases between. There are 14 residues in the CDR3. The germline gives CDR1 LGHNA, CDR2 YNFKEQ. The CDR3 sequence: CASSHPGTNTEAFF. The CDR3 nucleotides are TGTGCCAGCAGCCACCCCGGGACGAACACTGAAGCTTTCTTT.

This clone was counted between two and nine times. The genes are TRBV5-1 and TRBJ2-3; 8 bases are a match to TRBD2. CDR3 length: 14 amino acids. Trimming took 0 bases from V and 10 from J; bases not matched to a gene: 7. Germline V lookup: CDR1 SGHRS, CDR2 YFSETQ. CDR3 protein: CASSLGVGREAQYF. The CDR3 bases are TGCGCCAGCAGCTTGGGCGTCGGGAGGGAAGCGCAGTATTTT.

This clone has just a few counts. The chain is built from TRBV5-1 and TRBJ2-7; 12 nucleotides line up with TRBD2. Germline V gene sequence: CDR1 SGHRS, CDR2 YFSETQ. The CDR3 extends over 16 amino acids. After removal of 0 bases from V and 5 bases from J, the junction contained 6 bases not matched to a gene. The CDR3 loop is CASSLAQTSGSHEQYF. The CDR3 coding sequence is TGCGCCAGCAGCTTGGCCCAGACTAGCGGGAGCCACGAGCAGTACTTC.

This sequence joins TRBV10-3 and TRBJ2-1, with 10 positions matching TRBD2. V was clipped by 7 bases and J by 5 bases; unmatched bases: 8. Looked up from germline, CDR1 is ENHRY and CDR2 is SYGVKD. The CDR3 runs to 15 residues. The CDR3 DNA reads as TGTGCCATCACCGAGGGACTAGCGAGGAACAATGAGCAGTTCTTC. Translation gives CAITEGLARNNEQFF.

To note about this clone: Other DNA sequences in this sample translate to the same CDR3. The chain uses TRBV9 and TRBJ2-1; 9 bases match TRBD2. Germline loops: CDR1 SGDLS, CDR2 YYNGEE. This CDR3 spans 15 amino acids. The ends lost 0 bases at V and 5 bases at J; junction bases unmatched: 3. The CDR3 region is CASSVVTSGNNEQFF. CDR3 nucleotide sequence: TGTGCCAGCAGCGTAGTGACTAGCGGAAACAATGAGCAGTTCTTC.

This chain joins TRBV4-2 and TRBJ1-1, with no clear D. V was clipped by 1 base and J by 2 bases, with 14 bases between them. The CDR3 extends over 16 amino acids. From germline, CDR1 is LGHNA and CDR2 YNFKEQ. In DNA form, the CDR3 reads TGTGCCAGCAGCCAAGGGTCCGAGCGGATCAACACTGAAGCTTTCTTT. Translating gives CASSQGSERINTEAFF.